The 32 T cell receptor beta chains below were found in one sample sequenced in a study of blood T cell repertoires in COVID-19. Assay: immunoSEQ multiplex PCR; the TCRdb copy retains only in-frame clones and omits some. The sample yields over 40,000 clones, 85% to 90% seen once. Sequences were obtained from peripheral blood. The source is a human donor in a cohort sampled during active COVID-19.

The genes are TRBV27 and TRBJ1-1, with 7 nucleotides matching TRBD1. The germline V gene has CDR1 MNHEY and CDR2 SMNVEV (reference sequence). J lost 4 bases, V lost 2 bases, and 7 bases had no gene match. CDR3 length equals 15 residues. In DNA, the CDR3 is TGTGCCAGCAGTTTAGGTAGCAGGGGGGTCACTGAAGCTTTCTTT. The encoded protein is CASSLGSRGVTEAFF.

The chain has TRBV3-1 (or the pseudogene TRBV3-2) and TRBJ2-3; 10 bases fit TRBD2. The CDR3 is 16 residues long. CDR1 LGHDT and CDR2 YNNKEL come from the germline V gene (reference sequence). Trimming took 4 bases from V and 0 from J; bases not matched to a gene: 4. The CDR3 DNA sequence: TGTGCCAGCAGCCCGGGACTAGCGACTAGCACAGATACGCAGTATTTT. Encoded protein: CASSPGLATSTDTQYF.

CDR3 coding DNA: TGTGCCAGTAGCCTGAGGTTGACAGATACGCAGTATTTT. Amino acids: CASSLRLTDTQYF. The chain combines TRBV19 with TRBJ2-3; D call uncertain. The CDR3 contains 13 residues. CDR1 is LNHDA, CDR2 SQIVND, per germline (reference sequence). V lost 6 bases and J lost 3, with 10 bases in between.

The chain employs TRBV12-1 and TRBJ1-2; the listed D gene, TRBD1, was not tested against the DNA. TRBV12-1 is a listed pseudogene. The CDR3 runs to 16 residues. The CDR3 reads CASSLYSRAGQSGYTF. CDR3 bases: TGTGCCAGCAGCCTATACAGTAGAGCAGGGCAGAGTGGCTACACCTTC.

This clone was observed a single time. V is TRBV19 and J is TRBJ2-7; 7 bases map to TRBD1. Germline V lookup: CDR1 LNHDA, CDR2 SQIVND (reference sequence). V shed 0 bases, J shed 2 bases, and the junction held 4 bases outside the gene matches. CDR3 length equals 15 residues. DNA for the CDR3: TGTGCCAGTAGTATAGACCCCGGGACAGCCTACGAGCAGTACTTC. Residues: CASSIDPGTAYEQYF.

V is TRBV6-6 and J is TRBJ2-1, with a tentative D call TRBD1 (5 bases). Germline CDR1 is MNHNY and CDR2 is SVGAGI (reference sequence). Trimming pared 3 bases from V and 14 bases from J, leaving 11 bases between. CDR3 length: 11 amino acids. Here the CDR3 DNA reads TGTGCCAGCAGTTATCAGGGTAAAGAGTTCTTC. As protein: CASSYQGKEFF.

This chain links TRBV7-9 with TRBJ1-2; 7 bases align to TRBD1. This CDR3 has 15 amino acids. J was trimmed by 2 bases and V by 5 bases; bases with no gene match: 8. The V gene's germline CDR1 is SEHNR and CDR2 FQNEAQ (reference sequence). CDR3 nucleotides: TGTGCCAGCAGCCCGTCGGACAGGCGCAACTATGGCTACACCTTC. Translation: CASSPSDRRNYGYTF.

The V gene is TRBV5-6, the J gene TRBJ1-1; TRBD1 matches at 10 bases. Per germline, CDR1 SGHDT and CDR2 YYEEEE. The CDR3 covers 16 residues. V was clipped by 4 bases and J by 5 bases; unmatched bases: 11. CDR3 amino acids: CASSGASGTGVTEAFF. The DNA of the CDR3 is TGTGCCAGCAGCGGAGCTTCCGGGACAGGGGTTACTGAAGCTTTCTTT.

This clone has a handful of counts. CDR3 sequence: CATSRVDRDSPLHF. Written as DNA, the CDR3 is TGTGCCACCAGCAGAGTGGACAGGGACTCACCCCTCCACTTT. The rearrangement links TRBV15 to TRBJ1-6, with TRBD1 matching over 8 bases. This CDR3 contains 14 residues. CDR1 and CDR2 (germline): LNHNV, YYDKDF (reference sequence). V dropped 1 base and J dropped 10; count of bases not matched to a gene: 3.

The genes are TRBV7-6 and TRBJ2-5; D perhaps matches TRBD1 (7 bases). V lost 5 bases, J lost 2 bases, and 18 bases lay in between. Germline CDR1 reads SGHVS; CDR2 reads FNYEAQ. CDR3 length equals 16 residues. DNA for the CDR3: TGTGCCAGCAGCCCCAGACCCGCAGGGGGGCAAGAGACCCAGTACTTC. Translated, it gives CASSPRPAGGQETQYF.

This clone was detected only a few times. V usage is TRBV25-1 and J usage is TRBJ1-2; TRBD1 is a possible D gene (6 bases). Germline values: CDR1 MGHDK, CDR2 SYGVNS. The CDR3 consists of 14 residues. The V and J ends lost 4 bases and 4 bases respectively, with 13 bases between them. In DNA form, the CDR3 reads TGTGCCAGCAGTGTGACCGGACAGACCTATGGCTACACCTTC. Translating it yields CASSVTGQTYGYTF.

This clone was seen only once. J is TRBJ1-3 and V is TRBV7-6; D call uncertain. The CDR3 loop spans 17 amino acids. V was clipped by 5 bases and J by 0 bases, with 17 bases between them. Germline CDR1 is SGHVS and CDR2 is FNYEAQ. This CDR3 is CASSPVGRETSGNTIYF. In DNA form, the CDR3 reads TGTGCCAGCAGCCCAGTGGGCCGAGAGACCTCTGGAAACACCATATATTTT.

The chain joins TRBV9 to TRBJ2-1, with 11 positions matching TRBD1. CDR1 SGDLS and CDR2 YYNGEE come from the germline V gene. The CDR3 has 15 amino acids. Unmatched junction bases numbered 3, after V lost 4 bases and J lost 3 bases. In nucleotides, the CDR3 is TGTGCCAGCAGCCCCGGGACAGGGGGCTACAATGAGCAGTTCTTC. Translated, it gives CASSPGTGGYNEQFF.

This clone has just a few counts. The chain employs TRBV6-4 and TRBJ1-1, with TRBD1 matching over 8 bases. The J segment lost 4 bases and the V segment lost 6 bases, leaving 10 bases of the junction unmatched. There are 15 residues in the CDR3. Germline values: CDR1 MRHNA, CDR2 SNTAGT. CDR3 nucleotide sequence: TGTGCCAGCAGGGCCAAGGACAGGGTAGCCACTGAAGCTTTCTTT. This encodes CASRAKDRVATEAFF.

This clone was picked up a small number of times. In nucleotides, the CDR3 is TGTGCCAGCAGCCAGACAGCTGCAACTAATGAAAAACTGTTTTTT. Protein product: CASSQTAATNEKLFF. The J gene is TRBJ1-4, the V gene TRBV3-1 (or the pseudogene TRBV3-2); the D gene is possibly TRBD1 (5 bases). The CDR3 has 15 amino acids. From germline, CDR1 is LGHDT and CDR2 YNNKEL (reference sequence). The germline V and J ends were trimmed by 3 bases and 0 bases, with 8 bases remaining between them.

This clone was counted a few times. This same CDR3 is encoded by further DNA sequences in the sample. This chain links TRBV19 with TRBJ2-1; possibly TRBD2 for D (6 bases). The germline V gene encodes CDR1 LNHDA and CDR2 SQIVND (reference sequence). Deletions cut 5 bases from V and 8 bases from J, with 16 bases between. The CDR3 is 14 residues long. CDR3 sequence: CASSGATRGHEQFF. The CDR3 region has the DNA TGTGCCAGTAGTGGGGCGACTAGGGGCCATGAGCAGTTCTTC.

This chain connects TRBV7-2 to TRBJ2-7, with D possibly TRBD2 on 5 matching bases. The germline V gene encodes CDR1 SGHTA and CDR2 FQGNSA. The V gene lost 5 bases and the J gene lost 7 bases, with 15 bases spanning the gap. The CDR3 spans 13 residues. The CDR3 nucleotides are TGTGCCAGCAGCCCCTCGGGGATCGGTGAGCAGTACGTC. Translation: CASSPSGIGEQYV.

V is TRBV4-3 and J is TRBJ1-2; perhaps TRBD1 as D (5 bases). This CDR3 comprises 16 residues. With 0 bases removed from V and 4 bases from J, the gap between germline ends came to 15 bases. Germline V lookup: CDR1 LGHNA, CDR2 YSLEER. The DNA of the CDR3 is TGCGCCAGCAGCCAAGATGTGGGGGGTACCTTCTATGGCTACACCTTC. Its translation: CASSQDVGGTFYGYTF.

CDR3 loop: CASSVEAGNLAKNIQYF. The CDR3, as DNA: TGTGCCAGCAGCGTGGAGGCGGGAAACCTAGCCAAAAACATTCAGTACTTC. This chain links TRBV9 with TRBJ2-4; the D gene is possibly TRBD2 (6 bases). Germline V gene data show CDR1 as SGDLS and CDR2 as YYNGEE. The CDR3 is 17 amino acids. The V gene lost 2 bases and the J gene lost 0 bases, with 15 bases spanning the gap.

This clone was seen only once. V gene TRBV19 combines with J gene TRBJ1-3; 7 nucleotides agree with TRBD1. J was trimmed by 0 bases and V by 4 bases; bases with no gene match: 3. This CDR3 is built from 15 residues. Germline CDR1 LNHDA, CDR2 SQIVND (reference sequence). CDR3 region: CASSTQGTSGNTIYF. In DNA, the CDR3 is TGTGCCAGTAGTACACAGGGGACCTCTGGAAACACCATATATTTT.

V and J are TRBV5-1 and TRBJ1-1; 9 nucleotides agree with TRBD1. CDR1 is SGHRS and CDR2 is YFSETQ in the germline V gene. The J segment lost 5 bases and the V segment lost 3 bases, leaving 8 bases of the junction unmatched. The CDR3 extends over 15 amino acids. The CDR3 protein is CASSSAGTGNTEAFF. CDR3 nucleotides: TGCGCCAGCAGCTCCGCCGGGACAGGGAATACTGAAGCTTTCTTT.

The CDR3 reads CASSAGQTDYGYTF. The CDR3 region has the DNA TGCGCCAGCAGCGCGGGACAGACTGACTATGGCTACACCTTC. This chain links TRBV5-1 with TRBJ1-2; 7 nucleotides agree with TRBD1. Germline lookup yields CDR1 SGHRS and CDR2 YFSETQ. The ends lost 4 bases at V and 3 bases at J; junction bases unmatched: 6. The CDR3 extends over 14 amino acids.

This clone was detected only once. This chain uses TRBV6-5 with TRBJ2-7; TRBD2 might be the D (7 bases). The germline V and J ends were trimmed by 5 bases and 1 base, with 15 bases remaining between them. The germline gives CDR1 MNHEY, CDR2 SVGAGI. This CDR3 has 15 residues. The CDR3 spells CASSRGGQGSYEQYV. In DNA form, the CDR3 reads TGTGCCAGCAGTCGGGGAGGGCAGGGGTCCTACGAGCAGTACGTC.

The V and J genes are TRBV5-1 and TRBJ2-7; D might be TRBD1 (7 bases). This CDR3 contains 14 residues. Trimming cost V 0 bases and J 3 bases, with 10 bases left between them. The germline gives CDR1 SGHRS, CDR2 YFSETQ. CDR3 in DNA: TGCGCCAGCAGCTTGGGCAGGGGGGACTACGAGCAGTACGTC. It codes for CASSLGRGDYEQYV.

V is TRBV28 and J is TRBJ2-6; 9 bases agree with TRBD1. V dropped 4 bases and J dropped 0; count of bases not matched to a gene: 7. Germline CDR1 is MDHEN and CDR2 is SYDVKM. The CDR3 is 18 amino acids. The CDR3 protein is CASSSIGQGTSGANVLTF. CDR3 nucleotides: TGTGCCAGCAGTTCAATAGGACAGGGGACCTCTGGGGCCAACGTCCTGACTTTC.

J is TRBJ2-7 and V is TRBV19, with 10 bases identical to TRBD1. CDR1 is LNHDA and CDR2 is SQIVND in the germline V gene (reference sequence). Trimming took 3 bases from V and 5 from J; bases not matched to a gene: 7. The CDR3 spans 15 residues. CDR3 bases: TGTGCCAGTAGTATGGCCGGGACAGGGGAACACGAGCAGTACTTC. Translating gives CASSMAGTGEHEQYF.

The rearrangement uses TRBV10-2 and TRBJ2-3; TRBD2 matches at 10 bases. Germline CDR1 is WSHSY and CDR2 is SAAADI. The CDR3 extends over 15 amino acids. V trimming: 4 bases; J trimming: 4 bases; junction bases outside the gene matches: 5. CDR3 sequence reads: CASSAASGRADTQYF. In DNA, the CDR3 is TGCGCCAGCAGTGCGGCTAGCGGGAGAGCAGATACGCAGTATTTT.

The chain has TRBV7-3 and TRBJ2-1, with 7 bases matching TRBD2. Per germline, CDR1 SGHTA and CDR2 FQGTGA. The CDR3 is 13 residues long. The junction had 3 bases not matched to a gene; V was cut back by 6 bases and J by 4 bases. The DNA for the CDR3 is TGTGCCAGCAGTTTCGGGGGGTACAATGAGCAGTTCTTC. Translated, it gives CASSFGGYNEQFF. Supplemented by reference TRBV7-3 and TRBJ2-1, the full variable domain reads GAGVSQTPSNKVTEKGKYVELRCDPISGHTALYWYRQSLGQGPEFLIYFQGTGAADDSGLPNDRFFAVRPEGSVSTLKIQRTERGDSAVYLCASSFGGYNEQFFGPGTRLTVL.

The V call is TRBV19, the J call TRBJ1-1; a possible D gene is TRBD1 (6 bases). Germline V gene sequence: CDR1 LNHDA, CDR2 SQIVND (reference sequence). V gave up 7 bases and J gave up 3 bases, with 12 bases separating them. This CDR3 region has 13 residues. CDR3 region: CASTLTGYTEAFF. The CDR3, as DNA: TGTGCCAGTACCCTTACAGGGTACACTGAAGCTTTCTTT.

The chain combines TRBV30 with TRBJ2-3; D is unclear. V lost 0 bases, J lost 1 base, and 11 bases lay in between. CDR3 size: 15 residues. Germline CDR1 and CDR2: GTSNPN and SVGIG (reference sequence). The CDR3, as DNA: TGTGCCTGGAGTGTAGCAGGCCTCGGCACAGATACGCAGTATTTT. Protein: CAWSVAGLGTDTQYF.

CDR3 coding DNA: TGTGCCAGCAGCCTTCTGACTAGCACAGATACGCAGTATTTT. It codes for CASSLLTSTDTQYF. The rearrangement joins TRBV4-2 to TRBJ2-3, with D unresolved. With 4 bases removed from V and 0 bases from J, the gap between germline ends came to 8 bases. This CDR3 is 14 amino acids long. CDR1 is LGHNA and CDR2 is YNFKEQ in the germline V gene.

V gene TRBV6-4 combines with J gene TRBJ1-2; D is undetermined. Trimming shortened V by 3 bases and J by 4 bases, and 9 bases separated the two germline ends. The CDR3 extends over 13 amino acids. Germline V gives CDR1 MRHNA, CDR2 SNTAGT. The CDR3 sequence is CASSESGGYGYTF. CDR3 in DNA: TGTGCCAGCAGTGAATCCGGCGGCTATGGCTACACCTTC.